Following are 3 T cell receptor beta chains from one sample sequenced in a study of cytomegalovirus exposure and HLA in healthy donors. A multiplex PCR was run with 60 Vbeta primers and 13 Jbeta primers. Some clones are missing from TCRdb's copy, which holds only in-frame ones; the method was immunoSEQ multiplex PCR. The repertoire table contains roughly 74,000 clones. The sequencing sample was made of PBMCs. Source of these receptors: a female donor in good health and CMV-seropositive.

The chain carries TRBV27 and TRBJ1-5; 8 positions agree with TRBD1. V dropped 5 bases and J dropped 4; count of bases not matched to a gene: 4. From germline, CDR1 is MNHEY and CDR2 SMNVEV (reference sequence). The CDR3 contains 14 residues. As DNA, the CDR3 is TGTGCCAGCAGTCCCCGGACAGGGAATCAGCCCCAGCATTTT. It is translated as CASSPRTGNQPQHF.

V gene TRBV18 combines with J gene TRBJ1-1, with 7 nucleotides matching TRBD1. The length of the CDR3 is 13 residues. Germline V gives CDR1 KGHSH, CDR2 LQKENI. V gave up 4 bases and J gave up 3 bases; unmatched junction bases: 2. This chain's CDR3 is CASSLGQDTEAFF. In nucleotides, the CDR3 is TGTGCCAGCTCACTAGGACAGGACACTGAAGCTTTCTTT.

This chain uses TRBV25-1 with TRBJ2-5, with D possibly TRBD1 on 6 matching bases. The V gene's germline CDR1 is MGHDK and CDR2 SYGVNS. This CDR3 region has 15 residues. The V end lost 1 base, the J end lost 4 bases, and 13 bases lay between the germline ends. This chain's CDR3 is CASSEFVGAGETQYF. The CDR3 nucleotides read TGTGCCAGCAGTGAATTTGTGGGGGCGGGAGAGACCCAGTACTTC.